This T cell receptor beta chain derives from a study of shared clonotypes between healthy human individuals. The assay was immunoSEQ multiplex PCR, and TCRdb's table has in-frame clones only and misses some. The repertoire holds roughly 2.1 million clones, with about 93% as singletons. The naive CD8 subset, CD45RO-negative cells positively selected for CCR7, excluded terminally differentiated effector memory CD45RA+ cells. This clone was detected once. Other DNA sequences in this specimen translate into the identical CDR3. With V trimmed by 6 bases and J by 1 base, 2 bases remained unmatched. Per germline, CDR1 SQVTM and CDR2 ANQGSEA. The CDR3 loop spans 13 amino acids.

The specimen sequenced was naive CD8+ T cells from PBMCs. The V call is TRBV29-1, the J call TRBJ2-2; TRBD1 matches 7 bases. The TCR sequence derives from a man aged 18-30 years in good health. Some clones in this sample may be carry-over from other donors' samples. The CDR3 DNA is TGCAGCGTACGGACAGGGAACACCGGGGAGCTGTTTTTT. Translating it yields CSVRTGNTGELFF.